This T cell receptor beta chain was captured by sequencing in a study of T cell clones after liver transplantation. General observations from the study: Compared with third party-reactive sequences, donor-reactive ones declined more, independent of withdrawal success. Post-transplant, graft-donor-reactive CD4 TCRbeta sequences in blood dropped significantly in most of the 8 subjects.

Profiled with immunoSEQ multiplex PCR; TCRdb holds only in-frame clones, not every one. This table holds around 77,000 clones, roughly 80% found once. The CDR3 runs 14 residues. Germline values: CDR1 SQVTM, CDR2 ANQGSEA. V was shortened by 5 bases and J by 5 bases, with 18 bases between the two germline ends. Remarks on this clone: The antigen is not known.

This chain joins TRBV29-1 and TRBJ2-5; the D gene is possibly TRBD2 (6 bases). The material sequenced was CD4+ T cells from blood, taken 12 months after liver transplant. The sequence derives from a human patient who received a liver transplant. Some T cells may be the graft donor's. The CDR3 spells CSVWDSGSAETQYF. The CDR3 DNA is TGCAGCGTTTGGGACTCCGGCTCAGCGGAGACCCAGTACTTC.